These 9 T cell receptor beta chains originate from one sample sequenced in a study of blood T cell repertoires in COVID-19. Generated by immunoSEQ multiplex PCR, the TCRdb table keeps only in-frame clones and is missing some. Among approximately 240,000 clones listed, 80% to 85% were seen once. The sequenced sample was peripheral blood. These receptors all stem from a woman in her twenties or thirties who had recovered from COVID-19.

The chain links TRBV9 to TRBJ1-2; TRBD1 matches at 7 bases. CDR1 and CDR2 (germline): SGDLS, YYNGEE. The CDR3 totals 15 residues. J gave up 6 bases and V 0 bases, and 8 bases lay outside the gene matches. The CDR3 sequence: CASSVAGRGADGYTF. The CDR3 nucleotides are TGTGCCAGCAGCGTAGCTGGCAGGGGGGCGGATGGCTACACCTTC.

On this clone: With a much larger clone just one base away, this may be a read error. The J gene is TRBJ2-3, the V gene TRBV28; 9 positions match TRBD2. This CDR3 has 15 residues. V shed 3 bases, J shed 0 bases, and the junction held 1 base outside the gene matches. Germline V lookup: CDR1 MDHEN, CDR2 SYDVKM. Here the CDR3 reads CASSFTSGSTDTQYF. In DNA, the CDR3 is TGTGCCAGCAGTTTCACTAGCGGGAGCACAGATACGCAGTATTTT.

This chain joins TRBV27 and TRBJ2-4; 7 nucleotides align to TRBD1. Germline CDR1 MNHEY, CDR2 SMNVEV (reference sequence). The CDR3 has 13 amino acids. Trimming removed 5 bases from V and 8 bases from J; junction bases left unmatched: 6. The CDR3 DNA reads TGTGCCAGCAGTCCAGGGGGAGAGGACATTCAGTACTTC. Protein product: CASSPGGEDIQYF.

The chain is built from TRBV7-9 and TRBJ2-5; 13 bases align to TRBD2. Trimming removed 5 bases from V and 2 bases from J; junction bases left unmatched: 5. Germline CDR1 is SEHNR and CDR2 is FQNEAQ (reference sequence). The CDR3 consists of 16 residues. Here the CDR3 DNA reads TGTGCCAGCAGCGCTGGACTAGCGGGAGTTCAAGAGACCCAGTACTTC. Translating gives CASSAGLAGVQETQYF.

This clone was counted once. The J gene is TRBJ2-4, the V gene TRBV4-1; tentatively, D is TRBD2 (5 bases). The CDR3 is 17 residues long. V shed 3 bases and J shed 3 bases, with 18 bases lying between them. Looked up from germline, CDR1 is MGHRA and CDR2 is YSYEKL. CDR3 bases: TGCGCCAGCAGCCAGCCCACCGTGGGAGCCCTCAAAAACATTCAGTACTTC. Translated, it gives CASSQPTVGALKNIQYF.

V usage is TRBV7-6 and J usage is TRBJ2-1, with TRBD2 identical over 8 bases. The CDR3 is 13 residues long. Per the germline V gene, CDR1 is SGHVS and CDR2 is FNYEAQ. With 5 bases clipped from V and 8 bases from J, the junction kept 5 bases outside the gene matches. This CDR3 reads CASSRRGGDEQFF. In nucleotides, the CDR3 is TGTGCCAGCAGCCGCCGGGGGGGGGATGAGCAGTTCTTC.

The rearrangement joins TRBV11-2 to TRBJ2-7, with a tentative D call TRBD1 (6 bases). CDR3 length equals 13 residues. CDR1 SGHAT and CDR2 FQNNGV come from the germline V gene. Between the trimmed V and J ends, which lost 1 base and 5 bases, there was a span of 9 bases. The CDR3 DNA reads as TGTGCCAGCAGCTTAGCCTGGACAGACGAGCAGTACTTC. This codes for CASSLAWTDEQYF.

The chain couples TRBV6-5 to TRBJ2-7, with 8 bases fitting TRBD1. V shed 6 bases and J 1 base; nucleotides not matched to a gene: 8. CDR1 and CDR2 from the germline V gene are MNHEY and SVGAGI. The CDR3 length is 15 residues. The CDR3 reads CASSLGQGSSYEQYF. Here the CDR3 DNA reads TGTGCCAGCAGCCTTGGACAGGGATCTTCCTACGAGCAGTACTTC.

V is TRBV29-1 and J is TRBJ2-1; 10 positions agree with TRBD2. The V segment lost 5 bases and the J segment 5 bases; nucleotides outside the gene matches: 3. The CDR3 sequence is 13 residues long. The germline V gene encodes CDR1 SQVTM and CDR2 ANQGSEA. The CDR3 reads CSVSGTSDNEQFF. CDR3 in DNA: TGCAGCGTTTCCGGGACTAGCGACAATGAGCAGTTCTTC.